This TCR beta chain was identified during a study of blood T cell repertoires in COVID-19. The CDR3 is 16 residues long. Germline CDR1 ENHRY, CDR2 SYGVKD. Trimming removed 5 bases from V and 3 bases from J, with 17 bases in between. Profiling relied on immunoSEQ multiplex PCR, and the TCRdb table lists in-frame clones only, not all of them. The repertoire consists of 200,000 to 250,000 clones, with around 80% occurring once and the leading ten covering 7% to 8.5%. This TCR came from a woman in her 70s with acute or convalescent COVID-19. The sequenced sample was peripheral blood. The V and J genes are TRBV10-3 and TRBJ2-1; tentative D call: TRBD1 (6 bases). The CDR3 sequence is CAISSQDRSGYNEQFF. CDR3 coding DNA: TGTGCCATCAGTTCGCAGGACAGATCAGGCTACAATGAGCAGTTCTTC.